Listed here are 9 T cell receptor beta chains from one sample, sequenced in a study of T cells in Graves' hyperthyroidism and ophthalmopathy (dated by TCRdb to the late 2010s). The method behind the library was multiplex PCR. Sequencing was carried out with an Illumina HiSeq 2000. The TCR beta CDR3 regions were amplified from the RNA transcripts. The TCR CDR3 was subjected to a first round of RT-PCR using the HTBI primer set and the Qiagen OneStep RT-PCR kit. Starting from the raw public reads, TCRdb applied fastp trimming at Q25, assembled clones with MiXCR and retained in-frame beta chains. When rows share a CDR3 protein, they turn into one entry using the most common DNA and genes. A total of more than 300,000 distinct CDR3 sequences appear in this sample, about a sixth of them only once. Around a third of the sample belongs to the ten largest clones. The source material was blood. These receptors all come from a woman in her 30s with Graves' hyperthyroidism that later progressed to Graves' ophthalmopathy.

The chain combines TRBV5-5 with TRBJ1-3; 9 bases match TRBD1. This CDR3 has 17 amino acids. V shed 3 bases and J 2 bases; nucleotides not matched to a gene: 9. Germline lookup yields CDR1 SGHKS and CDR2 YYEKEE (reference sequence). The CDR3 here is CASSSTTDRGPGNTIYF. DNA of the CDR3: TGTGCCAGCAGCTCCACTACGGACAGGGGCCCTGGAAACACCATATATTTT.

In regard to this clonotype: This may be a read error: a much more frequent sequence differs by one nucleotide. The rearrangement joins TRBV27 to TRBJ2-6; 10 bases match TRBD1. CDR1 MNHEY and CDR2 SMNVEV come from the germline V gene (reference sequence). CDR3 length: 16 residues. V shed 6 bases, J shed 2 bases, and the junction held 4 bases outside the gene matches. The CDR3 is CASRRQGAAGANVLTF. In DNA, the CDR3 is TGTGCCAGCAGGAGACAGGGGGCGGCTGGGGCCAACGTCCTGACTTTC. Based on the CDR3 plus reference TRBV27 and TRBJ2-6, the full variable domain is EAQVTQNPRYLITVTGKKLTVTCSQNMNHEYMSWYRQDPGLGLRQIYYSMNVEVTDKGDVPEGYKVSRKEKRNFPLILESPSPNQTSLYFCASRRQGAAGANVLTFGAGSRLTVL.

This clonotype was recorded at least ten times. J is TRBJ1-6 and V is TRBV15; D remains ambiguous. Looked up from germline, CDR1 is LNHNV and CDR2 is YYDKDF (reference sequence). The CDR3 consists of 15 residues. Deletions cut 3 bases from V and 5 bases from J, with 11 bases between. The CDR3 region is CATSSHRNNNSPLHF. Written as DNA, the CDR3 is TGTGCCACCAGCAGCCACAGAAACAATAATTCACCCCTCCACTTT.

In its sample, this clonotype was seen many times. The genes are TRBV2 and TRBJ1-1; no reliable D call. Looked up from germline, CDR1 is SNHLY and CDR2 is FYNNEI. The CDR3 is 14 residues long. The V end was cut by 8 bases, the J end by 2 bases, with 15 bases between. Here the CDR3 reads CASLLTVLNTEAFF. The CDR3 DNA follows: TGTGCCAGCCTGTTAACTGTCCTAAACACTGAAGCTTTCTTT.

This clonotype was detected a few times. This chain uses TRBV7-9 with TRBJ2-5, with TRBD2 matching over 7 bases. Per the germline V gene, CDR1 is SEHNR and CDR2 is FQNEAQ (reference sequence). Losses at the gene ends were 5 bases for V and 3 bases for J; bases not matched to a gene: 9. The CDR3 has 15 amino acids. The CDR3 DNA reads as TGTGCCAGCAGCCCGCAGCGACTAGCAGAAGAGACCCAGTACTTC. This codes for CASSPQRLAEETQYF.

This clonotype has at least ten counts. The V gene is TRBV7-8, the J gene TRBJ2-5; D is ambiguous. Germline loops: CDR1 SGHVS, CDR2 FQNEAQ. This CDR3 has 15 residues. V lost 2 bases, J lost 2 bases, and 12 bases lay in between. CDR3 sequence (DNA): TGTGCCAGCAGCTTAACGGACGGCCTACAAGAGACCCAGTACTTC. Translated, it gives CASSLTDGLQETQYF.

This clonotype was detected many times. The chain uses TRBV7-8 and TRBJ2-3; D not resolved. Germline V gene lookup returns CDR1 SGHVS and CDR2 FQNEAQ. V was pared by 5 bases and J by 1 base, with 10 bases between. CDR3 length: 14 residues. CDR3 nucleotides: TGTGCCAGCAGCCCCGCCCCAGGCACAGATACGCAGTATTTT. Protein sequence: CASSPAPGTDTQYF.

This clonotype was seen many times. The chain couples TRBV30 to TRBJ2-4; D perhaps matches TRBD1 (6 bases). CDR3 length: 15 amino acids. Per germline, CDR1 GTSNPN and CDR2 SVGIG (reference sequence). Trimming shortened V by 1 base and J by 0 bases, and 10 bases separated the two germline ends. CDR3 in DNA: TGTGCCTGGAGTGAACAGGGCGTAGCCAAAAACATTCAGTACTTC. Protein product: CAWSEQGVAKNIQYF. The entire variable domain, with the rest obtained from reference TRBV30 and TRBJ2-4, is as follows: SQTIHQWPATLVQPVGSPLSLECTVEGTSNPNLYWYRQAAGRGLQLLFYSVGIGQISSEVPQNLSASRPQDRQFILSSKKLLLSDSGFYLCAWSEQGVAKNIQYFGAGTRLSVL.

This clonotype has at least ten counts. This sequence joins TRBV29-1 and TRBJ2-7; D unclear. V lost 7 bases, J lost 3 bases, and 16 bases lay in between. This CDR3 region has 13 residues. Germline values: CDR1 SQVTM, CDR2 ANQGSEA. The CDR3 protein is CSATDHHDYEQYF. CDR3 nucleotides: TGCAGCGCTACGGACCATCATGACTACGAGCAGTACTTC.